One T cell receptor (beta chain) is described in this entry. Its antigen target is currently unknown. The sample holds no much larger clone one base away, and base qualities are not on file. These data belong to a study of blood T cell repertoires in COVID-19 (dated by TCRdb to the early 2020s). About the full investigation: Samples from collaborators originated in the United States, Italy and Spain and spanned both the acute and convalescent phases of COVID-19. The repertoires were made available in a free public database intended to serve as a resource for research on the immune response to SARS-CoV-2. Subjects who had been exposed to COVID-19, were actively infected with it, or had recovered from it provided the deeply sampled blood TCRbeta repertoires that made up the dataset. The samples were drawn from two sources: the first 160 participants of the ongoing ImmuneRACE study, and 1,254 subjects contributed by 6 global collaborators. A de-identified subject ID, COVID-19 status, age in years and sex were almost always included in the sample metadata. The prospective study material was composed of cDNA or gDNA derived from T cells, B-cell-depleted T cells, or PBMCs. Where available, HLA class I and class II types were obtained from metadata supplied by the sample provider rather than from assay-based typing. Results and caveats for the whole study, not just this receptor: How much clinical and demographic metadata was included differed by source and by participant, and the metadata was provided uncurated.

The germline V gene yields SGHRS for CDR1 and YFSETQ for CDR2. The junction carries 9 bases between V and J, which are trimmed by 4 bases and 2 bases respectively. The CDR3 starts with the cysteine, ends with the phenylalanine, and has 13 residues. Of the read, only the CDR3 DNA is kept; its 39 bases are in frame from base 1. The immunoSEQ Assay, a bias-controlled multiplex PCR, was used to amplify TCRbeta CDR3 regions from genomic DNA. Per the source publication's procedure: Nucleated cell counts per sample were estimated from amplification of reference gene primers within the assay. To quantify the absolute abundance of each unique TCRbeta CDR3 rearrangement, sequence reads were collapsed and filtered. For each sample, productive Simpson clonality was calculated as the square root of Simpson's diversity index over productive rearrangements. TCRdb took over this immuneACCESS table, retaining in-frame rearrangements with V and J assigned. Such tables are incomplete; in checked studies, under half of the missing clones stem from an unresolved V gene, and the remainder is unexplained. From that table come the V and J calls and clone size; the DNA was used to work out D and trimming. The sample table lists around 420,000 clones, around 90% of them with a count of one. The ten largest clones capture over 2% of the sample.

Participants in the prospective study were aged 18 to 89 years, lived in 20 to 25 United States geographic areas, and enrolled through a virtual design. To assign participants to cohorts, the prospective study relied on clinical history that participants themselves reported in a screening survey and a study questionnaire. Each participant in the prospective study had whole blood, serum and a nasopharyngeal or oropharyngeal swab collected by mobile phlebotomists. Prospective study participants could optionally give additional blood draws and questionnaires over a roughly two-month period. Before DNA extraction, prospective study blood samples were shipped either frozen or at room temperature.

The source is a woman aged 35 to 49 with acute COVID-19. The sequencing input was PBMCs or T cells enriched from blood (not recorded which). The chain is made from TRBV5-1 and TRBJ2-5, with TRBD1 as a weak D call on 5 bases. The bases read TGCGCCAGCAGCCAACGGACACAAGAGACCCAGTACTTC. Its protein product is CASSQRTQETQYF.